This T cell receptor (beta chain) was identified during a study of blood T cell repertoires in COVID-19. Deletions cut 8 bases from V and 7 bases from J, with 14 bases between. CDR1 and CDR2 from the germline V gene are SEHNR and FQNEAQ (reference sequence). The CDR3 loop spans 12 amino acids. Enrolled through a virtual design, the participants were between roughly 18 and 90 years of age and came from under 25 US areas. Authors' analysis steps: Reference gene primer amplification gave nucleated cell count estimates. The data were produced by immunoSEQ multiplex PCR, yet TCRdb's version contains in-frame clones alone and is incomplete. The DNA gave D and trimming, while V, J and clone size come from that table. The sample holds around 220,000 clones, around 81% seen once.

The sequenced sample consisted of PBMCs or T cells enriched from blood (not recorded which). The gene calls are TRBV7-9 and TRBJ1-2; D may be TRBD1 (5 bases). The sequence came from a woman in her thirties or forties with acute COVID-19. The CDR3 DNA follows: TGTGCCAGCGGTCGGGGGATGGGTGGCTACACCTTC. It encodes CASGRGMGGYTF. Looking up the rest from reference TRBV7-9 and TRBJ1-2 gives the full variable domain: DTGVSQNPRHKITKRGQNVTFRCDPISEHNRLYWYRQTLGQGPEFLTYFQNEAQLEKSRLLSDRFSAERPKGSFSTLEIQRTEQGDSAMYLCASGRGMGGYTFGSGTRLTVV.